What follows are 21 T cell receptor beta chains derived from one specimen sequenced in a study of blood T cells in healthy people across ages. The authors ran a second PCR of about 7 to 11 cycles using a sample-barcoded 5' primer and a J-beta primer mix. From the 5' RACE reads, TCRdb called clonotypes with MiXCR, one entry per CDR3 protein. The sample carries approximately 850,000 distinct CDR3 sequences, 55% to 70% recorded once. The sample taken for sequencing was blood. The source of these receptors is a man aged 25 to 40 in good health.

The CDR3 nucleotides read TGTGCCAGCAGCCAAGGGGGGGCACAGCATTTT. The encoded protein is CASSQGGAQHF. This chain joins TRBV4-2 and TRBJ1-5, with D possibly being TRBD1 (6 bases). The CDR3 length is 11 residues. Germline CDR1 is LGHNA and CDR2 is YNFKEQ. Trimming cost V 1 base and J 13 bases, with 8 bases left between them.

The chain carries TRBV6-6 and TRBJ2-1; 8 bases fit TRBD2. The V gene end was trimmed by 5 bases and the J gene end by 0 bases; junction bases not matched to a gene: 6. The CDR3 has 16 amino acids. Per germline, CDR1 MNHNY and CDR2 SVGAGI (reference sequence). CDR3 DNA sequence: TGTGCCAGCAGTACCGGGACTAGGAGCTCCTACAATGAGCAGTTCTTC. Encoded protein: CASSTGTRSSYNEQFF.

J is TRBJ2-1 and V is TRBV4-1; no clear D. The CDR3 runs 12 residues. In germline, CDR1 is MGHRA, CDR2 YSYEKL. V was pared by 2 bases and J by 12 bases, with 11 bases between. The CDR3 sequence is CASSQLGRPQFF. The DNA of the CDR3 is TGCGCCAGCAGCCAACTTGGACGACCGCAGTTCTTC.

This sequence joins TRBV7-9 and TRBJ2-3; D remains ambiguous. The CDR3 consists of 15 residues. Germline V gene sequence: CDR1 SEHNR, CDR2 FQNEAQ (reference sequence). Trimming left V 5 bases short and J 5 bases short, with 17 bases between. The CDR3 loop is CASSPGRSGRDTQYF. CDR3 coding DNA: TGTGCCAGCAGCCCAGGACGGTCCGGTAGAGATACGCAGTATTTT.

This sequence joins TRBV4-3 and TRBJ2-1, with D unresolved. The ends were cut back, 0 bases at V and 6 bases at J, with 12 bases in the middle. CDR1 LGHNA and CDR2 YSLEER come from the germline V gene. The CDR3 has 15 residues. The CDR3 spells CASSQEWISPNEQFF. For the CDR3, the DNA is TGCGCCAGCAGCCAAGAATGGATCAGTCCCAATGAGCAGTTCTTC.

The chain links TRBV10-3 to TRBJ1-2; unclear D gene. This CDR3 is 12 amino acids long. CDR1 is ENHRY and CDR2 is SYGVKD in the germline V gene. V lost 7 bases, J lost 1 base, and 7 bases lay in between. The CDR3 loop reads CAITADNYGYTF. The CDR3 nucleotides are TGTGCCATCACAGCTGATAACTATGGCTACACCTTC.

The rearrangement joins TRBV7-2 to TRBJ2-1; either TRBD1 or TRBD2 may fit D (5 bases each). The CDR3 consists of 15 residues. V lost 3 bases and J lost 6, with 15 bases in between. Germline loops: CDR1 SGHTA, CDR2 FQGNSA. In DNA form, the CDR3 reads TGTGCCAGCAGCTTGGACGGGACCCGACCCAATGAGCAGTTCTTC. Translating gives CASSLDGTRPNEQFF.

This clonotype was observed a few times. The chain employs TRBV5-1 and TRBJ2-3, with D perhaps TRBD2 (5 bases). V shed 5 bases and J shed 5 bases, with 21 bases lying between them. This CDR3 region has 16 residues. The germline gives CDR1 SGHRS, CDR2 YFSETQ. The CDR3 DNA sequence: TGCGCCAGCAGTTCCGGGGTGGCAGCATTTATAGATACGCAGTATTTT. It encodes CASSSGVAAFIDTQYF.

A few counts support this clonotype. The CDR3 region is CASSQVSTSETQYF. Here the CDR3 DNA reads TGTGCCAGCAGCCAAGTCTCGACTAGCGAGACCCAGTACTTC. V usage is TRBV3-1 and J usage is TRBJ2-5, with 7 bases identical to TRBD2. The CDR3 is 14 residues long. Germline V CDR1 and CDR2: LGHDT, YNNKEL (reference sequence). V trimming: 1 base; J trimming: 5 bases; junction bases outside the gene matches: 4.

The chain couples TRBV2 to TRBJ2-7; D is uncertain. There are 13 residues in the CDR3. Deletions cut 9 bases from V and 2 bases from J, with 14 bases between. Germline loops: CDR1 SNHLY, CDR2 FYNNEI. This chain's CDR3 is CARRDTDAYEQYF. The CDR3 DNA sequence: TGTGCCAGGAGAGACACGGACGCCTACGAGCAGTACTTC.

There are a few counts of this clonotype. The chain carries TRBV29-1 and TRBJ2-7; D unresolved. V was pared by 4 bases and J by 3 bases, with 10 bases between. This CDR3 comprises 12 residues. Germline CDR1 and CDR2: SQVTM and ANQGSEA. The CDR3 loop is CSVVREDYEQYF. Written as DNA, the CDR3 is TGCAGCGTTGTGAGAGAGGACTACGAGCAGTACTTC.

This clonotype turned up a few times. CDR3 amino acids: CSASQGEVYGYTF. CDR3 DNA sequence: TGCAGTGCTAGCCAGGGGGAGGTCTATGGCTACACCTTC. The J gene is TRBJ1-2, the V gene TRBV20-1; 7 bases agree with TRBD1. V shed 3 bases, J shed 4 bases, and the junction held 5 bases outside the gene matches. The germline gives CDR1 DFQATT, CDR2 SNEGSKA (reference sequence). The CDR3 has 13 amino acids.

The V call is TRBV10-3, the J call TRBJ2-7; tentatively, D is TRBD1 (5 bases). CDR3 size: 14 residues. Germline-derived CDR1 and CDR2 are ENHRY and SYGVKD. V was trimmed by 10 bases and J by 2 bases, leaving 18 bases between them. The CDR3 coding sequence is TGTGCCACCCAAAAAGAAAGACAGACCTACGAGCAGTACTTC. It codes for CATQKERQTYEQYF.

The chain employs TRBV27 and TRBJ1-5; D remains unclear. This CDR3 comprises 14 residues. Germline-derived CDR1 and CDR2 are MNHEY and SMNVEV (reference sequence). V was trimmed by 9 bases and J by 3 bases, leaving 15 bases between them. DNA for the CDR3: TGTGCCAGAAGATCCGGTCACTTCAATCAGCCCCAGCATTTT. This translates into CARRSGHFNQPQHF.

The chain couples TRBV4-3 to TRBJ2-3, with 10 bases lining up with TRBD2. The germline CDR1 and CDR2 sequences are LGHNA and YSLEER. CDR3 length equals 16 residues. Trimming took 0 bases from V and 7 from J; bases not matched to a gene: 7. The CDR3 region has the DNA TGCGCCAGCAGCCAAGACCCTAGCGGGAGATCGAATACGCAGTATTTT. This codes for CASSQDPSGRSNTQYF.

This clonotype was detected only a few times. The gene calls are TRBV29-1 and TRBJ2-3; 9 bases fit TRBD1. From germline, CDR1 is SQVTM and CDR2 ANQGSEA. CDR3 length: 13 amino acids. Trimming cost V 7 bases and J 4 bases; bases outside gene matches: 6. Here the CDR3 reads CSGRDREADTQYF. The CDR3 nucleotides are TGCAGCGGCCGGGACAGGGAAGCAGATACGCAGTATTTT.

This clonotype was picked up one time. The V call is TRBV5-1, the J call TRBJ1-1; D gene unclear. Trimming pared 4 bases from V and 1 base from J, leaving 8 bases between. The V gene's germline CDR1 is SGHRS and CDR2 YFSETQ. The CDR3 sequence is 13 residues long. This chain's CDR3 is CASSEERNTEAFF. The CDR3 region has the DNA TGCGCCAGCAGCGAAGAGAGGAACACTGAAGCTTTCTTT.

This chain links TRBV9 with TRBJ2-6; no firm D call. Germline loops: CDR1 SGDLS, CDR2 YYNGEE. CDR3 length: 14 amino acids. V was shortened by 1 base and J by 4 bases, with 6 bases between the two germline ends. For the CDR3, the DNA is TGTGCCAGCAGCGTATGGTTAGGGGCCAACGTCCTGACTTTC. Its translation: CASSVWLGANVLTF.

This chain connects TRBV13 to TRBJ2-7, with D tentatively TRBD1 (7 bases). TRBJ2-5 matches the DNA end more closely, so the J call is doubtful. The CDR3 has 15 amino acids. CDR1 is PRHDT and CDR2 is FYEKMQ in the germline V gene (reference sequence). DNA of the CDR3: TGTGCCAGCAGCGTCAGGGGGGAGGCTCGTGGGACCCAGTACTTC. This gives the protein CASSVRGEARGTQYF.

The chain recombines TRBV12-3 or TRBV12-4 with TRBJ1-5; 8 bases are shared with TRBD1. V was clipped by 10 bases and J by 1 base; unmatched bases: 3. The CDR3 contains 13 residues. CDR3: CATGQGSNQPQHF. The CDR3 nucleotides are TGTGCCACCGGACAGGGAAGCAATCAGCCCCAGCATTTT.

The gene calls are TRBV4-2 and TRBJ2-4; maybe TRBD2 (5 bases). The J call could be wrong; TRBJ2-7 is a better fit for the DNA end. The germline V gene has CDR1 LGHNA and CDR2 YNFKEQ. The CDR3 length is 15 residues. The CDR3 region is CASSQVLGTEYEQYF. CDR3 DNA sequence: TGTGCCAGCAGCCAAGTACTAGGAACGGAATACGAGCAGTACTTC.